The source of this T cell receptor (beta chain) is a study of T cells in women clearing cervical HPV infection. Whole-study context: Controls gave blood once infection was undetectable; cases at lesion identification. Study-wide points: CIN3+ cases had significantly higher TCR richness than controls; evenness did not differ. Cases carried less TRBV6-7 than controls: about 0.1% versus 0.15%.

The data were produced by immunoSEQ multiplex PCR, yet TCRdb's version contains in-frame clones alone and is incomplete. This sample's clone table lists 31,000 or so clones. Trimming cost V 0 bases and J 4 bases, with 9 bases left between them. The CDR3 has 13 residues. In germline, CDR1 is DFQATT, CDR2 SNEGSKA (reference sequence). Note on this clone: The antigen is undetermined. Read sequence stops 3 residues before the CDR3 end, and the germline J gene provides the missing end.

This rearrangement joins TRBV20-1 to TRBJ1-2; D unclear. Sequenced material: blood buffy coat. This receptor was identified in a woman aged 18-70 years with a cervical HPV16 infection that either progressed to CIN3+ or cleared (not recorded which). CDR3 sequence reads: CSARDLEGYGYTF. Incomplete CDR3 DNA: TGCAGTGCTAGAGATCTCGAAGGCTATGGC.